The 21 T cell receptor beta chains reported below all come from one sample, sequenced in a study of graft-versus-host responses after intestinal transplantation (dated by TCRdb to about 2021). The receptor library was made with the immunoSEQ multiplex PCR assay. TCRdb limited this immuneACCESS table to in-frame rearrangements with V and J called. A share of clones is missing; checked studies link under half to unresolved V genes, and the rest is unexplained. The sample yields roughly 80,000 clones; about 90% were counted once. Roughly 0.66% of the sample is in the top ten clones. This sample comprised PBMCs, obtained 98 days after intestinal transplantation. These receptors all stem from a human patient who received an intestinal transplant, so some T cells may come from the graft donor.

This clone was picked up a small number of times. V gene TRBV21-1 combines with J gene TRBJ2-7; the table's D call TRBD1 went unverified against the DNA. TRBV21-1 represents a pseudogene. The CDR3 length is 13 residues. CDR3 region: CASSPGYTYEQYF. DNA of the CDR3: TGTGCCAGCAGCCCAGGATATACCTACGAGCAGTACTTC.

The V and J genes are TRBV5-4 and TRBJ2-2; 9 nucleotides line up with TRBD2. V shed 1 base and J 4 bases; nucleotides not matched to a gene: 5. The CDR3 is made up of 16 amino acids. Germline assignment: CDR1 SGHNT and CDR2 YYREEE (reference sequence). This CDR3 reads CASSLMVSGGTGELFF. CDR3 nucleotides: TGTGCCAGCAGCTTGATGGTTAGCGGGGGCACCGGGGAGCTGTTTTTT.

The chain combines TRBV5-6 with TRBJ2-1, with 7 bases fitting TRBD2. The germline V gene encodes CDR1 SGHDT and CDR2 YYEEEE. V gave up 2 bases and J gave up 0 bases; unmatched junction bases: 5. The CDR3 totals 16 residues. The CDR3 region has the DNA TGTGCCAGCAGCTTCATCGGGGGGATCTCCTACAATGAGCAGTTCTTC. Protein product: CASSFIGGISYNEQFF.

The CDR3 reads CASSESIVRTGGYNEQFF. CDR3 sequence (DNA): TGCGCCAGCAGTGAGTCGATAGTTCGGACAGGGGGGTACAATGAGCAGTTCTTC. This chain joins TRBV10-1 and TRBJ2-1; the match to TRBD1 covers 10 bases. This CDR3 contains 18 residues. Germline values: CDR1 WNHNN, CDR2 SYGVQD (reference sequence). Germline trimming cut 0 bases from V and 4 bases from J; bases unmatched to any gene: 9.

Only one count was recorded for this clone. The chain uses TRBV28 and TRBJ2-7, with TRBD2 matching 12 bases. V shed 6 bases and J 3 bases; nucleotides not matched to a gene: 9. Germline V lookup: CDR1 MDHEN, CDR2 SYDVKM. The CDR3 extends over 16 amino acids. In DNA form, the CDR3 reads TGTGCCAGCAGCAAGACTAGCGGGAGCCTTTTCTACGAGCAGTACTTC. This codes for CASSKTSGSLFYEQYF.

The chain links TRBV4-1 to TRBJ2-2; 7 positions agree with TRBD1. The V and J ends lost 1 base and 1 base, in that order; junction bases with no gene match: 6. Germline assignment: CDR1 MGHRA and CDR2 YSYEKL. The CDR3 sequence is 17 residues long. The chain's CDR3 is CASSQGRTGRNTGELFF. In nucleotides, the CDR3 is TGCGCCAGCAGCCAAGGGCGGACAGGAAGGAACACCGGGGAGCTGTTTTTT.

The CDR3 DNA follows: TGTGCCAGCAGCGTAGACGGGGAGACCCAGTACTTC. It translates to CASSVDGETQYF. The chain combines TRBV9 with TRBJ2-5; D ambiguous. Per germline, CDR1 SGDLS and CDR2 YYNGEE. This CDR3 region has 12 residues. The V end was cut by 0 bases, the J end by 5 bases, with 5 bases between.

The gene calls are TRBV4-2 and TRBJ2-5; 7 positions match TRBD1. Looked up from germline, CDR1 is LGHNA and CDR2 is YNFKEQ. V shed 0 bases and J 1 base; nucleotides not matched to a gene: 2. The CDR3 runs 15 residues. The CDR3 sequence is CASSQERGLQETQYF. CDR3 coding DNA: TGTGCCAGCAGCCAAGAAAGGGGGCTCCAAGAGACCCAGTACTTC.

The J gene is TRBJ2-3, the V gene TRBV6-4; 9 bases fit TRBD2. With 11 bases clipped from V and 1 base from J, the junction kept 7 bases outside the gene matches. This CDR3 is built from 14 residues. The V gene's germline CDR1 is MRHNA and CDR2 SNTAGT. The DNA for the CDR3 is TGTGCCGGTTTAGCGGGGGCCTGCACAGATACGCAGTATTTT. Its translation: CAGLAGACTDTQYF.

J is TRBJ1-5 and V is TRBV6-5; 9 nucleotides agree with TRBD1. CDR1 is MNHEY and CDR2 is SVGAGI in the germline V gene. Trimming took 6 bases from V and 3 from J; bases not matched to a gene: 6. The CDR3 sequence is 15 residues long. CDR3 sequence reads: CASRRTGAVNQPQHF. DNA of the CDR3: TGTGCCAGCAGACGGACAGGGGCCGTCAATCAGCCCCAGCATTTT.

The chain joins TRBV2 to TRBJ2-1, with TRBD2 as a possible D gene (5 bases). Trimming shortened V by 10 bases and J by 10 bases, and 17 bases separated the two germline ends. The CDR3 spans 12 residues. The germline CDR1 and CDR2 sequences are SNHLY and FYNNEI. CDR3 sequence (DNA): TGTGCCACCCTATCCTTACTAGGCGAGCAGTTCTTC. It codes for CATLSLLGEQFF.

The chain links TRBV7-2 to TRBJ2-5; TRBD2 might be the D (6 bases). Germline V gene lookup returns CDR1 SGHTA and CDR2 FQGNSA. The CDR3 sequence is 14 residues long. The germline V and J ends were trimmed by 1 base and 4 bases, with 10 bases remaining between them. The CDR3 DNA reads TGTGCCAGCAGCTTAGAGGGAGGAGTAGAGACCCAGTACTTC. This translates into CASSLEGGVETQYF.

V usage is TRBV5-1 and J usage is TRBJ1-4; 8 nucleotides agree with TRBD1. This CDR3 has 18 residues. Germline V gene sequence: CDR1 SGHRS, CDR2 YFSETQ. Trimming cost V 1 base and J 0 bases; bases outside gene matches: 8. CDR3 sequence (DNA): TGCGCCAGCAGCTTGCGGACAGGGCTAAGAGCAACTAATGAAAAACTGTTTTTT. As protein: CASSLRTGLRATNEKLFF. The complete variable domain, with remaining parts taken from reference TRBV5-1 and TRBJ1-4, reads KAGVTQTPRYLIKTRGQQVTLSCSPISGHRSVSWYQQTPGQGLQFLFEYFSETQRNKGNFPGRFSGRQFSNSRSEMNVSTLELGDSALYLCASSLRTGLRATNEKLFFGSGTQLSVL.

This clone has just a few counts. The rearrangement uses TRBV10-1 and TRBJ1-1; D is undetermined. Per the germline V gene, CDR1 is WNHNN and CDR2 is SYGVQD (reference sequence). CDR3 length equals 13 residues. V dropped 2 bases and J dropped 5 bases, with 9 bases sitting between them. The CDR3 protein is CASSETGRTEAFF. The DNA of the CDR3 is TGCGCCAGCAGTGAGACCGGGAGGACTGAAGCTTTCTTT.

The V call is TRBV6-1, the J call TRBJ1-4, with 10 nucleotides matching TRBD1. Germline values: CDR1 MNHNS, CDR2 SASEGT. The CDR3 length is 13 residues. V dropped 6 bases and J dropped 8; count of bases not matched to a gene: 3. The CDR3, as DNA: TGTGCCAGCAGAGGACAGGGGGGGGAAAAACTGTTTTTT. Its protein product is CASRGQGGEKLFF.

V is TRBV6-5 and J is TRBJ1-1; the D is unclear. This CDR3 is 13 amino acids long. Trimming stripped 6 bases from V and 1 base from J, with 9 bases between. Germline lookup yields CDR1 MNHEY and CDR2 SVGAGI. The CDR3 is CASSSFKNTEAFF. DNA of the CDR3: TGTGCCAGCAGCTCATTCAAGAACACTGAAGCTTTCTTT.

The chain couples TRBV4-1 to TRBJ2-7, with TRBD1 matching 9 bases. The germline V gene has CDR1 MGHRA and CDR2 YSYEKL. With V trimmed by 4 bases and J by 3 bases, 4 bases remained unmatched. The CDR3 sequence is 14 residues long. The CDR3 loop reads CASSRGQGYYEQYF. The CDR3, as DNA: TGCGCCAGCAGCCGAGGACAGGGGTACTACGAGCAGTACTTC.

There are a few counts of this clone. The chain joins TRBV5-6 to TRBJ2-7; tentative D call: TRBD2 (6 bases). CDR3 length equals 14 residues. Germline CDR1 is SGHDT and CDR2 is YYEEEE. V lost 0 bases and J 0 bases, leaving 7 bases between the germline ends. CDR3 nucleotide sequence: TGTGCCAGCAGCTTGGCTAGCGACTCCTACGAGCAGTACTTC. It specifies CASSLASDSYEQYF.

The chain uses TRBV5-1 and TRBJ2-7, with TRBD2 as a possible D gene (6 bases). V was cut by 0 bases and J by 6 bases, with 10 bases left in between. The germline gives CDR1 SGHRS, CDR2 YFSETQ. The CDR3 is 13 amino acids. The CDR3 DNA reads TGCGCCAGCAGCTTGGGACTAGACGGCGAGCAGTACTTC. Protein: CASSLGLDGEQYF.

The table lists this clone with a count of one. This chain uses TRBV15 with TRBJ2-3, with 15 bases aligning to TRBD2. This CDR3 comprises 16 residues. From germline, CDR1 is LNHNV and CDR2 YYDKDF (reference sequence). V shed 1 base, J shed 4 bases, and the junction held 0 bases outside the gene matches. This CDR3 is CATSRGTSGGADTQYF. The CDR3 coding sequence is TGTGCCACCAGCAGAGGGACTAGCGGGGGGGCAGATACGCAGTATTTT. The full variable domain, rest sourced from reference TRBV15 and TRBJ2-3, is DAMVIQNPRYQVTQFGKPVTLSCSQTLNHNVMYWYQQKSSQAPKLLFHYYDKDFNNEADTPDNFQSRRPNTSFCFLDIRSPGLGDTAMYLCATSRGTSGGADTQYFGPGTRLTVL.

The chain joins TRBV29-1 to TRBJ2-7; D perhaps matches TRBD1 (6 bases). The CDR3 sequence is 13 residues long. V dropped 4 bases and J dropped 4 bases, with 14 bases sitting between them. The germline gives CDR1 SQVTM, CDR2 ANQGSEA. CDR3 sequence: CSVGAGEMYEQYF. The CDR3 DNA follows: TGCAGCGTTGGGGCAGGGGAGATGTACGAGCAGTACTTC.